Given below is one TCR beta chain in context. These data originate in a study of shared clonotypes between healthy human individuals. Deletions cut 6 bases from V and 0 bases from J, with 16 bases between. The germline CDR1 and CDR2 sequences are KGHSH and LQKENI. The CDR3 is 16 residues long. Assay: immunoSEQ multiplex PCR; the TCRdb copy retains only in-frame clones and omits some. Among fewer than 2.5 million clones listed, 93% were seen once. The sequencing input was naive CD4+ T cells from PBMCs. Sample subset: CD45RA+ positively selected. The clonotype was recovered from a man between 18 and 29 years old in good health. Some clones in this sample may be carry-over from other donors' samples. The chain combines TRBV18 with TRBJ2-3; D is possibly TRBD2 (6 bases). CDR3 coding DNA: TGTGCCAGCTCCGGACTACGGAGTCCTAGCACAGATACGCAGTATTTT. This sequence encodes CASSGLRSPSTDTQYF.